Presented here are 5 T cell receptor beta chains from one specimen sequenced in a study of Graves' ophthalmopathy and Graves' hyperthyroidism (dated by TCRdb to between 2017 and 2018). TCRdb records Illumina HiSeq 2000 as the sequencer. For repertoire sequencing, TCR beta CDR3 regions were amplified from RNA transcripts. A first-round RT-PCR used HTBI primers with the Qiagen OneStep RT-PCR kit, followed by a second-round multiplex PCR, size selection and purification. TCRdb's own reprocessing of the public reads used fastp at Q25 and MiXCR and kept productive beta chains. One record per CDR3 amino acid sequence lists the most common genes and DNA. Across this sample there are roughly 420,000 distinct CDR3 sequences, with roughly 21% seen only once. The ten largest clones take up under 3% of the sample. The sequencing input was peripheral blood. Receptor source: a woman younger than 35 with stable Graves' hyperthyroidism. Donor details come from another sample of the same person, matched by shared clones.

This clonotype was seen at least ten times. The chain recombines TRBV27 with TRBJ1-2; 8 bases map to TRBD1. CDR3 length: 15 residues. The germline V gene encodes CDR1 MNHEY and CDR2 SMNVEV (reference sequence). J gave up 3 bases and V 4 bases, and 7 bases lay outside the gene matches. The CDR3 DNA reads TGTGCCAGCAGTTCGATGGCAGGGGGCTACTATGGCTACACCTTC. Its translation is CASSSMAGGYYGYTF.

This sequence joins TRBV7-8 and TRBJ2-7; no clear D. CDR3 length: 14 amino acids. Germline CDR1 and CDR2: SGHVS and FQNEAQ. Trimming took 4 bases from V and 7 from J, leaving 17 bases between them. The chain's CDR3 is CASSSPESLGEQYF. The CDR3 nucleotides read TGTGCCAGCAGCTCTCCAGAGAGCCTGGGAGAGCAGTACTTC.

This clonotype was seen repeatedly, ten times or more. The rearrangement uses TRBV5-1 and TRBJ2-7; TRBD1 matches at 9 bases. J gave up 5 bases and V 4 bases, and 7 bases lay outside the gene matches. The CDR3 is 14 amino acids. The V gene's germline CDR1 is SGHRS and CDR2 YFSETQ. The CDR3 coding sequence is TGCGCCAGCAGCCCCGGGACAGGGTACGACGAGCAGTACTTC. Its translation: CASSPGTGYDEQYF.

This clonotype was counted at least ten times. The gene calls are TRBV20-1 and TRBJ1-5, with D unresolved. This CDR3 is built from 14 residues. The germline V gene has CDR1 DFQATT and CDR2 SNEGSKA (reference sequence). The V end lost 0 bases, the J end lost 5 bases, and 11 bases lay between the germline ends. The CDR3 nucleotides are TGCAGTGCTAGAGATCGAACAGCCTATCAGCCCCAGCATTTT. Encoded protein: CSARDRTAYQPQHF.

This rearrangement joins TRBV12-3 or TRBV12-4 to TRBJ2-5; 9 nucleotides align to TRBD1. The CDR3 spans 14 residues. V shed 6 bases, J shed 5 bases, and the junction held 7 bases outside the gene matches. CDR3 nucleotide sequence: TGTGCCAGCAGATACGGACAGGGGCAGGAGACCCAGTACTTC. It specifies CASRYGQGQETQYF.